One and the same sample provided the 22 T cell receptor beta chains below, sequenced in a study of T cells in Graves' hyperthyroidism and ophthalmopathy (dated by TCRdb to the late 2010s). The library relied on multiplex PCR. Sequencer: Illumina HiSeq 2000. Amplification of TCR beta CDR3 regions was carried out from RNA transcripts. For the first round of RT-PCR on the TCR CDR3, the HTBI primer set was used together with the Qiagen OneStep RT-PCR kit. Using fastp at Q25 and MiXCR, TCRdb reprocessed the public reads and kept productive beta chains. Each record represents a unique CDR3 protein, reported with the most common genes and DNA among its rows. This sample holds around 420,000 distinct CDR3 sequences; roughly 14% were observed only once. Over 7.5% of the sample lies in the top ten. Sequenced: blood. These receptors were taken from a woman aged 18-30 years with Graves' hyperthyroidism.

This clonotype has a count of ten or more. This chain uses TRBV10-3 with TRBJ2-5; D gene uncertain. Germline loops: CDR1 ENHRY, CDR2 SYGVKD. The CDR3 loop spans 14 amino acids. Trimming left V 4 bases short and J 3 bases short, with 12 bases between. The CDR3 DNA follows: TGTGCCATCAGTGGGTCTCCAGAGGAAGAGACCCAGTACTTC. This translates into CAISGSPEEETQYF.

A few counts support this clonotype. The chain recombines TRBV5-1 with TRBJ2-7, with TRBD1 matching over 8 bases. The CDR3 loop spans 14 amino acids. Per the germline V gene, CDR1 is SGHRS and CDR2 is YFSETQ. Trimming cost V 0 bases and J 5 bases; bases outside gene matches: 4. CDR3 DNA: TGCGCCAGCAGCTTGGGACAGGGGCTTGACGAGCAGTACTTC. Encoded protein: CASSLGQGLDEQYF. The whole variable domain, filled in from reference TRBV5-1 and TRBJ2-7, reads KAGVTQTPRYLIKTRGQQVTLSCSPISGHRSVSWYQQTPGQGLQFLFEYFSETQRNKGNFPGRFSGRQFSNSRSEMNVSTLELGDSALYLCASSLGQGLDEQYFGPGTRLTVT.

This clonotype was counted a few times. V usage is TRBV20-1 and J usage is TRBJ2-7; possibly TRBD2 for D (6 bases). The germline CDR1 and CDR2 sequences are DFQATT and SNEGSKA (reference sequence). CDR3 size: 12 residues. Trimming shortened V by 5 bases and J by 6 bases, and 14 bases separated the two germline ends. CDR3 bases: TGCAGTGCTGGGGGTCAGGGAGGCGAGCAGTACTTC. Translated, it gives CSAGGQGGEQYF.

The table lists this clonotype with many counts. The V call is TRBV11-2, the J call TRBJ1-2; a possible D gene is TRBD1 (6 bases). Germline values: CDR1 SGHAT, CDR2 FQNNGV. V was trimmed by 5 bases and J by 8 bases, leaving 15 bases between them. CDR3 length: 13 residues. The CDR3 DNA reads as TGTGCCAGCAGCCCGGAGTGGGACAAAGGCTACACCTTC. It yields the protein CASSPEWDKGYTF. Combining the CDR3 with reference TRBV11-2 and TRBJ1-2 gives the whole variable domain EAGVAQSPRYKIIEKRQSVAFWCNPISGHATLYWYQQILGQGPKLLIQFQNNGVVDDSQLPKDRFSAERLKGVDSTLKIQPAKLEDSAVYLCASSPEWDKGYTFGSGTRLTVV.

This clonotype was counted ten times or more. The genes are TRBV29-1 and TRBJ1-5, with unresolved D. This CDR3 comprises 13 residues. The V gene lost 3 bases and the J gene lost 1 base, with 7 bases spanning the gap. Germline CDR1 SQVTM, CDR2 ANQGSEA. The CDR3 DNA reads TGCAGCGTTGACGCGGGAAGCAATCAGCCCCAGCATTTT. Amino acid sequence: CSVDAGSNQPQHF. Using reference TRBV29-1 and TRBJ1-5 for the parts outside the CDR3, the full variable domain is SAVISQKPSRDICQRGTSLTIQCQVDSQVTMMFWYRQQPGQSLTLIATANQGSEATYESGFVIDKFPISRPNLTFSTLTVSNMSPEDSSIYLCSVDAGSNQPQHFGDGTRLSIL.

This clonotype was recorded at least ten times. V usage is TRBV18 and J usage is TRBJ2-3; D uncertain. The V end lost 8 bases, the J end lost 1 base, and 13 bases lay between the germline ends. In germline, CDR1 is KGHSH, CDR2 LQKENI. This CDR3 region has 14 residues. CDR3 sequence: CASNTILGTDTQYF. The CDR3 coding sequence is TGTGCCAGCAACACCATACTCGGCACAGATACGCAGTATTTT.

Many counts were recorded for this clonotype. V usage is TRBV20-1 and J usage is TRBJ1-4; D uncertain. CDR3 length: 14 residues. Germline values: CDR1 DFQATT, CDR2 SNEGSKA (reference sequence). V was cut by 6 bases and J by 0 bases, with 11 bases left in between. The CDR3 reads CSARAGATNEKLFF. For the CDR3, the DNA is TGCAGTGCGAGGGCCGGGGCAACTAATGAAAAACTGTTTTTT.

The rearrangement joins TRBV6-1 to TRBJ2-5, with a weak D call TRBD1 (6 bases). Germline V gene lookup returns CDR1 MNHNS and CDR2 SASEGT. This CDR3 has 12 residues. V gave up 6 bases and J gave up 6 bases, with 11 bases separating them. In nucleotides, the CDR3 is TGTGCCAGCAGGCAACAGGGTCAGACCCAGTACTTC. Its translation is CASRQQGQTQYF.

The CDR3 spells CASSQDSGADGNTIYF. Written as DNA, the CDR3 is TGTGCCAGCAGCCAAGATTCGGGGGCGGACGGAAACACCATATATTTT. The chain is built from TRBV4-2 and TRBJ1-3, with D possibly TRBD1 on 6 matching bases. The CDR3 is made up of 16 amino acids. V lost 0 bases, J lost 4 bases, and 13 bases lay in between. Germline V CDR1 and CDR2: LGHNA, YNFKEQ.

This clonotype was picked up many times. The V call is TRBV14, the J call TRBJ2-1, with 7 bases that match TRBD2. The CDR3 totals 15 residues. Germline lookup yields CDR1 SGHDN and CDR2 FVKESK. V trimming: 3 bases; J trimming: 7 bases; junction bases outside the gene matches: 9. The CDR3, as DNA: TGTGCCAGCAGCCAGGGCGGGAGTAAGAGGAATGAGCAGTTCTTC. Translating it yields CASSQGGSKRNEQFF. Drawing the rest from reference TRBV14 and TRBJ2-1, the complete variable domain is EAGVTQFPSHSVIEKGQTVTLRCDPISGHDNLYWYRRVMGKEIKFLLHFVKESKQDESGMPNNRFLAERTGGTYSTLKVQPAELEDSGVYFCASSQGGSKRNEQFFGPGTRLTVL.

This chain uses TRBV19 with TRBJ1-5; 10 bases align to TRBD1. The V and J ends lost 3 bases and 2 bases, in that order; junction bases with no gene match: 10. In germline, CDR1 is LNHDA, CDR2 SQIVND (reference sequence). The CDR3 extends over 18 amino acids. Written as DNA, the CDR3 is TGTGCCAGTAGTATCGGAGCGACAGGGGGCGATGGCAATCAGCCCCAGCATTTT. This codes for CASSIGATGGDGNQPQHF.

This clonotype was detected ten times or more. The chain uses TRBV5-1 and TRBJ2-7, with D tentatively TRBD1 (7 bases). V lost 5 bases and J 3 bases, leaving 12 bases between the germline ends. This CDR3 has 13 residues. Germline V gives CDR1 SGHRS, CDR2 YFSETQ. The CDR3 coding sequence is TGCGCCAGCAGGGGCCAGGGGGGCTACGAGCAGTACTTC. This gives the protein CASRGQGGYEQYF. Filled out from reference TRBV5-1 and TRBJ2-7, the complete variable domain reads KAGVTQTPRYLIKTRGQQVTLSCSPISGHRSVSWYQQTPGQGLQFLFEYFSETQRNKGNFPGRFSGRQFSNSRSEMNVSTLELGDSALYLCASRGQGGYEQYFGPGTRLTVT.

In its sample, this clonotype was seen many times. The V and J genes are TRBV6-1 and TRBJ2-7, with D uncertain. Trimming removed 8 bases at V and 0 bases at J, with 14 bases between. The CDR3 is 14 amino acids. Germline V gene data show CDR1 as MNHNS and CDR2 as SASEGT. CDR3 DNA sequence: TGTGCCAGCTCAGCCGGTCCTAGCTCCTACGAGCAGTACTTC. It specifies CASSAGPSSYEQYF.

The genes are TRBV19 and TRBJ1-6, with D possibly TRBD1 on 5 matching bases. This CDR3 region has 14 residues. V was shortened by 9 bases and J by 9 bases, with 18 bases between the two germline ends. CDR1 LNHDA and CDR2 SQIVND come from the germline V gene (reference sequence). In DNA, the CDR3 is TGTGCCAGCAATCGCCGGAGTAGGGGTTCACCCCTCCACTTT. The encoded protein is CASNRRSRGSPLHF. The entire variable domain, with the rest obtained from reference TRBV19 and TRBJ1-6, is as follows: DGGITQSPKYLFRKEGQNVTLSCEQNLNHDAMYWYRQDPGQGLRLIYYSQIVNDFQKGDIAEGYSVSREKKESFPLTVTSAQKNPTAFYLCASNRRSRGSPLHFGNGTRLTVT.

This clonotype was observed many times. The chain recombines TRBV7-9 with TRBJ2-3; TRBD2 matches at 14 bases. CDR3 length: 16 amino acids. J was trimmed by 5 bases and V by 7 bases; bases with no gene match: 8. In germline, CDR1 is SEHNR, CDR2 FQNEAQ (reference sequence). The CDR3 nucleotides are TGTGCCAGCATTGGGACTAGCGGGGGAGTTTTAGATACGCAGTATTTT. This codes for CASIGTSGGVLDTQYF.

This clonotype was picked up many times. V and J are TRBV7-9 and TRBJ2-1; perhaps TRBD1 as D (6 bases). CDR1 SEHNR and CDR2 FQNEAQ come from the germline V gene (reference sequence). V was trimmed by 5 bases and J by 0 bases, leaving 14 bases between them. The CDR3 extends over 16 amino acids. The CDR3: CASSTLGGSSYNEQFF. DNA for the CDR3: TGTGCCAGCAGCACGCTAGGGGGTAGCTCCTACAATGAGCAGTTCTTC.

This clonotype has a count of ten or more. The chain carries TRBV11-1 and TRBJ2-1, with D possibly matching TRBD2 (5 bases). The V gene's germline CDR1 is SGHAT and CDR2 FQDESV (reference sequence). V was shortened by 8 bases and J by 2 bases, with 13 bases between the two germline ends. The CDR3 length is 14 residues. CDR3 in amino acids: CASGENGPYNEQFF. The CDR3 coding sequence is TGTGCCAGCGGGGAGAACGGCCCCTACAATGAGCAGTTCTTC.

This clonotype was counted once. This sequence joins TRBV9 and TRBJ1-2; 11 positions match TRBD1. This CDR3 has 14 residues. V lost 0 bases and J lost 8; bases outside the gene matches: 3. Germline V gives CDR1 SGDLS, CDR2 YYNGEE. DNA for the CDR3: TGTGCCAGCAGCGTAGCCGGACAGGGGGCGGGCTACACCTTC. Translating it yields CASSVAGQGAGYTF.

This clonotype appeared a few times. The chain combines TRBV28 with TRBJ2-3; 11 bases align to TRBD2. The germline V gene encodes CDR1 MDHEN and CDR2 SYDVKM. The J segment lost 1 base and the V segment lost 8 bases, leaving 8 bases of the junction unmatched. This CDR3 region has 16 residues. In nucleotides, the CDR3 is TGTGCCAGCGGTTGGACGACTAGCGGGGGCACAGATACGCAGTATTTT. Translating it yields CASGWTTSGGTDTQYF.

The chain joins TRBV27 to TRBJ1-6; 7 positions agree with TRBD1. The germline V gene has CDR1 MNHEY and CDR2 SMNVEV (reference sequence). Losses at the gene ends were 1 base for V and 7 bases for J; bases not matched to a gene: 19. There are 20 residues in the CDR3. The CDR3 DNA follows: TGTGCCAGCAGTTTATGGCCTCCCGCCCCCAGACAGGGAGTGAATTCACCCCTCCACTTT. Amino acids: CASSLWPPAPRQGVNSPLHF.

This clonotype was seen many times. The rearrangement joins TRBV7-9 to TRBJ2-7; 8 positions agree with TRBD2. Germline V gene lookup returns CDR1 SEHNR and CDR2 FQNEAQ (reference sequence). The CDR3 consists of 17 residues. V shed 8 bases and J 5 bases; nucleotides not matched to a gene: 20. In nucleotides, the CDR3 is TGTGCCAGCCCCCCATACGGGGGGGACCCTTATAAAGACGAGCAGTACTTC. It encodes CASPPYGGDPYKDEQYF.

The chain has TRBV20-1 and TRBJ2-1, with 7 bases identical to TRBD2. The assigned J gene may be wrong: the sequence end matches TRBJ2-7 better. This CDR3 contains 15 residues. Germline CDR1 reads DFQATT; CDR2 reads SNEGSKA (reference sequence). As DNA, the CDR3 is TGCAGTGCTCCCGACTCGGAGTGGGACTACAATGAGCAGTACTTC. Its protein is CSAPDSEWDYNEQYF.